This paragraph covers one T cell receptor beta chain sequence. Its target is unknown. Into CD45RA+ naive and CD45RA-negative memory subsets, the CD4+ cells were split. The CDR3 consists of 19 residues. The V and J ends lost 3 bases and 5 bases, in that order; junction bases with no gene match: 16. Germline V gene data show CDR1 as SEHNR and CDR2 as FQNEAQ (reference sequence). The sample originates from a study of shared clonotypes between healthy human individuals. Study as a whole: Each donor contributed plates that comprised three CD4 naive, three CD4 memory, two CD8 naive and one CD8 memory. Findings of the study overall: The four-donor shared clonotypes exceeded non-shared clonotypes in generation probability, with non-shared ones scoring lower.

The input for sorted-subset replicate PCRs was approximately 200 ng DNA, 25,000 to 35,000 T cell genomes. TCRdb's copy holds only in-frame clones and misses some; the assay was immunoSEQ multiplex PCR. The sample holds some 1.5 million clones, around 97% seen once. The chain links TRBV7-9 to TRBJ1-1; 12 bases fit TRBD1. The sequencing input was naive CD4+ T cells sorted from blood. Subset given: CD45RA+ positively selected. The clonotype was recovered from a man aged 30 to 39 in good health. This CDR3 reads CASSFFLGTGGRMGTEAFF. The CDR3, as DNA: TGTGCCAGCAGCTTCTTCTTGGGGACAGGGGGCCGTATGGGTACTGAAGCTTTCTTT.